The 18 T cell receptor beta chains listed next were all sequenced from one sample in a study of T-cell reconstitution after alpha-beta-depleted transplantation in children. A library of TCRbeta sequences, prepared with unique molecular identifiers, was generated. TCRdb passed the PCR reads through MiXCR, listing each CDR3 protein once. The sample records 360,000 or so distinct CDR3 sequences, around 21% being singletons. Here the sequenced sample was PBMCs from the stem cell graft donor, taken from the stem cell graft. All receptors derive from a human donor who donated a stem cell graft to a child with acute myeloid leukemia.

For this clonotype: A much more abundant neighbour one base away suggests this may be a read error. This rearrangement joins TRBV2 to TRBJ1-5; weak D call: TRBD1 (5 bases). The CDR3 length is 13 residues. The V and J ends lost 3 bases and 5 bases respectively, with 8 bases between them. The germline gives CDR1 SNHLY, CDR2 FYNNEI. The chain's CDR3 is CASSDPGDQPQHF. In DNA form, the CDR3 reads TGTGCCAGCAGTGACCCGGGGGATCAGCCCCAGCATTTT.

This clonotype was seen many times. CDR3 sequence reads: CSARAYLLVGEQFF. CDR3 nucleotide sequence: TGCAGTGCTAGAGCCTATCTATTAGTGGGTGAGCAGTTCTTC. The chain employs TRBV20-1 and TRBJ2-1; no definite D call. V shed 1 base and J shed 9 bases, with 16 bases lying between them. The CDR3 extends over 14 amino acids. Germline CDR1 is DFQATT and CDR2 is SNEGSKA (reference sequence).

This clonotype was found a few times. V is TRBV29-1 and J is TRBJ2-3; 7 positions agree with TRBD1. The CDR3 contains 13 residues. J gave up 9 bases and V 1 base, and 7 bases lay outside the gene matches. The germline V gene has CDR1 SQVTM and CDR2 ANQGSEA. The chain's CDR3 is CSVEVTGVITQYF. The CDR3, as DNA: TGCAGCGTTGAAGTAACAGGGGTCATCACGCAGTATTTT.

This clonotype has just a few counts. J is TRBJ2-5 and V is TRBV6-5; 10 bases align to TRBD1. Germline CDR1 reads MNHEY; CDR2 reads SVGAGI. This CDR3 region has 17 residues. Trimming at V came to 4 bases and at J to 3 bases, leaving 11 bases not matched to a gene. CDR3 amino acids: CASSSALMTGGEETQYF. The CDR3 DNA is TGTGCCAGCAGTTCCGCCCTAATGACAGGGGGCGAAGAGACCCAGTACTTC.

There are a few counts of this clonotype. V usage is TRBV12-3 or TRBV12-4 and J usage is TRBJ2-5; no clear D. The CDR3 loop spans 14 amino acids. V lost 6 bases and J lost 6, with 17 bases in between. The CDR3 DNA reads TGTGCCAGCAGCCATGGACGAATGTGGAAGACCCAGTACTTC. Encoded protein: CASSHGRMWKTQYF.

In this sample, this clonotype turned up many times. The V call is TRBV15, the J call TRBJ2-3, with D tentatively TRBD2 (6 bases). CDR1 LNHNV and CDR2 YYDKDF come from the germline V gene (reference sequence). The CDR3 spans 14 residues. The germline V and J ends were trimmed by 4 bases and 5 bases, with 13 bases remaining between them. The CDR3 bases are TGTGCCACCAGCACCTCCGGGACTCAAGATACGCAGTATTTT. Translation gives CATSTSGTQDTQYF.

This clonotype was recorded many times. The V and J genes are TRBV4-3 and TRBJ2-3, with D perhaps assigned TRBD1 or TRBD2 (5 bases each). CDR1 and CDR2 (germline): LGHNA, YSLEER. This CDR3 region has 15 residues. The V end was cut by 3 bases, the J end by 2 bases, with 12 bases between. DNA for the CDR3: TGCGCCAGCAGCCAGGGGGTAGGGGTCACAGATACGCAGTATTTT. It yields the protein CASSQGVGVTDTQYF.

The sample holds a few counts of this clonotype. V usage is TRBV12-3 or TRBV12-4 and J usage is TRBJ1-5; D is undetermined. This CDR3 has 13 residues. The V end was cut by 7 bases, the J end by 0 bases, with 7 bases between. The CDR3 DNA reads as TGTGCCAGCAACGGGAATAGCAATCAGCCCCAGCATTTT. As protein: CASNGNSNQPQHF.

This clonotype was observed at least ten times. The chain carries TRBV12-3 or TRBV12-4 and TRBJ2-1, with D perhaps matching TRBD2 (6 bases). The CDR3 runs to 13 residues. Trimming pared 6 bases from V and 6 bases from J, leaving 12 bases between. The CDR3, as DNA: TGTGCCAGCAGAAAGGAGGGACGCAATGAGCAGTTCTTC. It is translated as CASRKEGRNEQFF.

Many counts were recorded for this clonotype. The V and J genes are TRBV29-1 and TRBJ2-1; 9 bases match TRBD2. The CDR3 totals 12 residues. J lost 13 bases, V lost 3 bases, and 7 bases had no gene match. Germline CDR1 SQVTM, CDR2 ANQGSEA. The CDR3: CSVEFLAGTQFF. For the CDR3, the DNA is TGCAGCGTTGAGTTCCTAGCGGGAACACAGTTCTTC.

This clonotype showed up many times. The chain links TRBV29-1 to TRBJ1-2; D is perhaps TRBD1 (5 bases). V was pared by 1 base and J by 4 bases, with 19 bases between. CDR3 size: 16 residues. Germline loops: CDR1 SQVTM, CDR2 ANQGSEA. CDR3 nucleotide sequence: TGCAGCGTTGAAGGCCAAGGGCCAGGGTTAACCTATGGCTACACCTTC. Translated: CSVEGQGPGLTYGYTF.

This clonotype was detected ten times or more. The chain links TRBV30 to TRBJ2-1; the match to TRBD2 covers 8 bases. The V segment lost 8 bases and the J segment 2 bases; nucleotides outside the gene matches: 8. CDR1 GTSNPN and CDR2 SVGIG come from the germline V gene (reference sequence). This CDR3 contains 14 residues. In DNA form, the CDR3 reads TGTGCCATGCAAAGCGGGAGTCCCTACAATGAGCAGTTCTTC. It specifies CAMQSGSPYNEQFF.

Only a few counts were recorded for this clonotype. V is TRBV10-3 and J is TRBJ2-5; TRBD1 aligns across 7 bases. This CDR3 comprises 15 residues. Germline V gene sequence: CDR1 ENHRY, CDR2 SYGVKD. V shed 0 bases, J shed 5 bases, and the junction held 6 bases outside the gene matches. CDR3 nucleotides: TGTGCCATCAGTGAGTCCCGCGACAGGGTGGAGACCCAGTACTTC. Its protein product is CAISESRDRVETQYF.

This clonotype was observed at least ten times. The V call is TRBV20-1, the J call TRBJ1-1; 9 nucleotides line up with TRBD1. Germline V gene data show CDR1 as DFQATT and CDR2 as SNEGSKA (reference sequence). J gave up 4 bases and V 6 bases, and 9 bases lay outside the gene matches. The CDR3 runs 14 residues. In DNA, the CDR3 is TGCAGTGCACCAAGGGGGACAGGGTTCACTGAAGCTTTCTTT. Translating gives CSAPRGTGFTEAFF.

The rearrangement links TRBV20-1 to TRBJ2-5; TRBD2 aligns across 12 bases. The junction had 7 bases not matched to a gene; V was cut back by 0 bases and J by 5 bases. The V gene's germline CDR1 is DFQATT and CDR2 SNEGSKA (reference sequence). This CDR3 is built from 16 residues. The CDR3 sequence: CSARDSPSGRVETQYF. Written as DNA, the CDR3 is TGCAGTGCTAGAGATTCCCCTAGCGGGAGGGTGGAGACCCAGTACTTC.

This clonotype has ten or more counts. The V call is TRBV6-5, the J call TRBJ2-1; no definite D call. In germline, CDR1 is MNHEY, CDR2 SVGAGI. V was clipped by 7 bases and J by 5 bases, with 18 bases between them. The length of the CDR3 is 15 residues. In nucleotides, the CDR3 is TGTGCCAGCACCAAAACGGGCGGCACTGACAATGAGCAGTTCTTC. It specifies CASTKTGGTDNEQFF.

This clonotype has at least ten counts. The chain carries TRBV20-1 and TRBJ2-7; 12 positions match TRBD1. The CDR3 spans 13 residues. The germline V gene encodes CDR1 DFQATT and CDR2 SNEGSKA (reference sequence). After removal of 3 bases from V and 6 bases from J, the junction contained 3 bases not matched to a gene. As DNA, the CDR3 is TGCAGTGCTAGGGAGGGACAGGGGGCCGAGCAGTACTTC. Translation: CSAREGQGAEQYF.

The chain recombines TRBV9 with TRBJ2-5, with 9 bases lining up with TRBD2. CDR3 size: 15 residues. CDR1 is SGDLS, CDR2 YYNGEE, per germline. Trimming removed 0 bases from V and 5 bases from J; junction bases left unmatched: 5. The CDR3 is CASSVAAGGVETQYF. CDR3 DNA sequence: TGTGCCAGCAGCGTAGCGGCGGGAGGGGTTGAGACCCAGTACTTC.